The clone carrying this TCR beta chain was recorded a few times. The antigen remains undetermined. The data are from a study of T cell repertoires in cytomegalovirus infection. Study summary: CMV infection together with matching HLA type was indicated by public TCR beta signatures. Findings and limits, study-wide: Summed frequency of shared TCR beta families picked out CMV carriers who also had the relevant HLA.

MiXCR, applied by TCRdb to the reads, yields one record per CDR3 protein. The sample has around 900,000 distinct CDR3 sequences; more than 25% are singletons. This CDR3 region has 13 residues. Germline assignment: CDR1 MNHEY and CDR2 SMNVEV (reference sequence). V lost 3 bases and J lost 5; bases outside the gene matches: 3. The source of this sequence is a human donor in good health (CMV status not recorded). Some clones in this sample may be carry-over from other donors' samples. The source material was cultured CD8+ T cells from PBMCs, sampled from culture after CMV antigen stimulation. The chain is built from TRBV27 and TRBJ2-7; 8 bases map to TRBD1. The CDR3 sequence: CASSLDRVDEQYF. The CDR3 DNA reads as TGTGCCAGCAGTTTGGACAGGGTCGACGAGCAGTACTTC.